This TCR beta chain was identified in a study of blood T cell repertoires in COVID-19. The V and J ends lost 6 bases and 7 bases, in that order; junction bases with no gene match: 4. The germline V gene encodes CDR1 MNHEY and CDR2 SVGAGI. The CDR3 runs to 13 residues. Generated by immunoSEQ multiplex PCR, the TCRdb table keeps only in-frame clones and is missing some. In the table there are 300,000 to 400,000 clones, roughly 84% of which are singletons. This sequence joins TRBV6-5 and TRBJ2-7, with 12 bases lining up with TRBD1. This sequence originates from a man aged 50 to 60 with active or convalescent COVID-19. Sequences were obtained from peripheral blood. CDR3 residues: CASRPGQGAEQYF. CDR3 sequence (DNA): TGTGCCAGCAGGCCGGGACAGGGGGCGGAGCAGTACTTC.